Below are 6 T cell receptor beta chains sequenced from a single sample in a study of blood T cells in healthy people across ages. For the second PCR, which ran for about 6 to 11 cycles, a sample-barcoded 5' primer and a J-beta primer mix were used. TCRdb re-analysed the 5' RACE reads in MiXCR, keeping a single row per CDR3 protein. The profile covers roughly 1,500,000 distinct CDR3 sequences, with 42% appearing a single time and under 8% taken by the ten largest. Sequencing input: blood. The receptor source for this set is a woman under 30 in good health.

The V call is TRBV12-3 or TRBV12-4, the J call TRBJ1-4; unclear D gene. There are 13 residues in the CDR3. V shed 3 bases and J shed 1 base, with 3 bases lying between them. The CDR3 is CASSLGTNEKLFF. The CDR3, as DNA: TGTGCCAGCAGTTTGGGAACTAATGAAAAACTGTTTTTT.

This clonotype was seen at least ten times. The chain joins TRBV20-1 to TRBJ2-3; no clear D. V shed 0 bases and J shed 4 bases, with 14 bases lying between them. Per the germline V gene, CDR1 is DFQATT and CDR2 is SNEGSKA (reference sequence). The CDR3 spans 15 residues. The CDR3 region is CSARDAVEVPDTQYF. The DNA of the CDR3 is TGCAGTGCTAGAGATGCGGTTGAAGTTCCAGATACGCAGTATTTT.

This chain links TRBV20-1 with TRBJ2-7, with 8 positions matching TRBD1. CDR3 length equals 15 residues. Trimming took 8 bases from V and 3 from J; bases not matched to a gene: 15. Germline assignment: CDR1 DFQATT and CDR2 SNEGSKA (reference sequence). The CDR3 loop reads CSYAKLQGAGYEQYF. CDR3 nucleotide sequence: TGCAGTTACGCTAAACTTCAGGGGGCGGGCTACGAGCAGTACTTC.

V is TRBV29-1 and J is TRBJ2-7, with TRBD1 matching 10 bases. The ends lost 7 bases at V and 12 bases at J; junction bases unmatched: 12. CDR3 length: 12 residues. Germline assignment: CDR1 SQVTM and CDR2 ANQGSEA. CDR3 region: CSETTGGETRYF. The CDR3 DNA sequence: TGCAGCGAGACGACAGGGGGCGAGACCCGGTACTTC.

This clonotype showed up just a few times. The rearrangement uses TRBV12-3 or TRBV12-4 and TRBJ1-2, with a weak D call TRBD1 (5 bases). The V end was cut by 7 bases, the J end by 2 bases, with 17 bases between. The CDR3 loop spans 15 amino acids. The CDR3 coding sequence is TGTGCCAGCACCACTTTGCAGTGGGGCAACTATGGCTACACCTTC. It yields the protein CASTTLQWGNYGYTF.

This clonotype has a count of ten or more. The genes are TRBV20-1 and TRBJ2-3; TRBD2 matches at 7 bases. The junction had 28 bases not matched to a gene; V was cut back by 6 bases and J by 4 bases. Germline V gene sequence: CDR1 DFQATT, CDR2 SNEGSKA (reference sequence). The CDR3 covers 20 residues. The CDR3 region has the DNA TGCAGTGCCCACAGGACTAGTGAGCGTATAACGAGAACTTGGGCAGATACGCAGTATTTT. Translated, it gives CSAHRTSERITRTWADTQYF.